The 24 T cell receptor beta chains below come from one sample, sequenced in a study of CD8+ T cells in alopecia areata. In each case, RNA was isolated and then reverse transcribed into cDNA as the sequencing template. Produced via immunoSEQ multiplex PCR; TCRdb's table is partial and in-frame only. The sample holds 130,000 to 150,000 clones; roughly 46% are singletons and the top ten take approximately 0.99%. The sample was CD4+ T cells sorted from blood, taken at week 0. The receptors were gathered from a human donor with alopecia areata.

The chain carries TRBV5-1 and TRBJ2-5; the match to TRBD2 covers 11 bases. Germline CDR1 is SGHRS and CDR2 is YFSETQ. The V and J ends lost 3 bases and 4 bases, in that order; junction bases with no gene match: 8. The CDR3 consists of 16 residues. CDR3 protein: CASSYYLAGGGETQYF. The CDR3 coding sequence is TGCGCCAGCAGCTATTATCTAGCGGGAGGTGGAGAGACCCAGTACTTC.

This clone was found a few times. The genes are TRBV10-3 and TRBJ2-1; 9 nucleotides agree with TRBD2. Germline V CDR1 and CDR2: ENHRY, SYGVKD. The J segment lost 6 bases and the V segment lost 4 bases, leaving 4 bases of the junction unmatched. This CDR3 has 14 amino acids. The CDR3 DNA is TGTGCCATCAGTGGTGGACTAGCGAGCAATGAGCAGTTCTTC. Protein sequence: CAISGGLASNEQFF.

This clone was observed a few times. The J gene is TRBJ1-2, the V gene TRBV2; 7 positions match TRBD1. The V and J ends lost 7 bases and 3 bases, in that order; junction bases with no gene match: 8. The CDR3 contains 14 residues. Germline assignment: CDR1 SNHLY and CDR2 FYNNEI. The CDR3 DNA follows: TGTGCCAGCACCTCCAGGGGGGCATACTATGGCTACACCTTC. Its protein product is CASTSRGAYYGYTF.

The chain carries TRBV2 and TRBJ2-3; TRBD2 matches at 9 bases. Per the germline V gene, CDR1 is SNHLY and CDR2 is FYNNEI. The CDR3 is 15 amino acids. V was pared by 5 bases and J by 3 bases, with 6 bases of the junction left unmatched. CDR3 residues: CASSPGLAKTDTQYF. The CDR3 region has the DNA TGTGCCAGCAGTCCCGGACTAGCGAAGACAGATACGCAGTATTTT.

The chain recombines TRBV25-1 with TRBJ2-7, with 15 bases that match TRBD2. Germline CDR1 reads MGHDK; CDR2 reads SYGVNS. The CDR3 covers 17 residues. V trimming: 6 bases; J trimming: 0 bases; junction bases outside the gene matches: 6. The CDR3 nucleotides are TGTGCCAGCAGGGGACTAGCGGGAGGCCCCAGCTCCTACGAGCAGTACTTC. Translated, it gives CASRGLAGGPSSYEQYF.

The rearrangement uses TRBV9 and TRBJ1-2; D is undetermined. The CDR3 runs 15 residues. Between the trimmed V and J ends, which lost 0 bases and 3 bases, there was a span of 12 bases. CDR1 SGDLS and CDR2 YYNGEE come from the germline V gene. CDR3 in DNA: TGTGCCAGCAGCGTAGCTACGGGCAGTTACTATGGCTACACCTTC. Its translation: CASSVATGSYYGYTF.

The sample holds a few counts of this clone. The chain employs TRBV30 and TRBJ2-7, with D possibly matching TRBD1 (6 bases). Trimming removed 0 bases at V and 7 bases at J, with 10 bases between. The CDR3 loop spans 12 amino acids. Per the germline V gene, CDR1 is GTSNPN and CDR2 is SVGIG (reference sequence). CDR3 protein: CAWSVEGVEQYF. The DNA for the CDR3 is TGTGCCTGGAGTGTTGAGGGGGTGGAGCAGTACTTC.

The V gene is TRBV5-1, the J gene TRBJ2-1; weak D call: TRBD2 (5 bases). Trimming took off 0 bases at V and 10 bases at J, with 17 bases between the two ends. Germline V gene data show CDR1 as SGHRS and CDR2 as YFSETQ. The length of the CDR3 is 15 residues. CDR3 bases: TGCGCCAGCAGCTTGGCCGTCGCCTCGGGGAACGAGCAGTTCTTC. The encoded protein is CASSLAVASGNEQFF.

The chain is built from TRBV5-6 and TRBJ2-7; D not resolved. V was trimmed by 1 base and J by 3 bases, leaving 11 bases between them. Germline V CDR1 and CDR2: SGHDT, YYEEEE. This CDR3 has 14 amino acids. The CDR3 nucleotides read TGTGCCAGCAGCTTGAGGCGCACAAGCTACGAGCAGTACTTC. This translates into CASSLRRTSYEQYF.

This chain links TRBV6-5 with TRBJ2-5; TRBD2 matches at 12 bases. CDR3 length equals 16 residues. V shed 4 bases, J shed 2 bases, and the junction held 5 bases outside the gene matches. Germline assignment: CDR1 MNHEY and CDR2 SVGAGI. Here the CDR3 reads CASSFTSGGFQETQYF. The CDR3 DNA reads as TGTGCCAGCAGTTTTACTAGCGGGGGGTTTCAAGAGACCCAGTACTTC.

J is TRBJ2-5 and V is TRBV2; possible D gene TRBD2, 5 bases. CDR3 size: 12 residues. Germline V lookup: CDR1 SNHLY, CDR2 FYNNEI. The V end lost 7 bases, the J end lost 5 bases, and 11 bases lay between the germline ends. The CDR3 sequence is CASNAGIETQYF. CDR3 in DNA: TGTGCCAGCAACGCGGGTATCGAGACCCAGTACTTC.

V gene TRBV7-2 combines with J gene TRBJ2-7, with D unclear. V gave up 8 bases and J gave up 5 bases, with 13 bases separating them. From germline, CDR1 is SGHTA and CDR2 FQGNSA. The CDR3 has 12 amino acids. The CDR3 DNA sequence: TGTGCCAGCCGGGCCCCTGGGCACGAGCAGTACTTC. This codes for CASRAPGHEQYF.

The gene calls are TRBV4-3 and TRBJ1-5, with unresolved D. The CDR3 is 15 amino acids. Trimming pared 4 bases from V and 1 base from J, leaving 11 bases between. Germline CDR1 reads LGHNA; CDR2 reads YSLEER. CDR3 sequence reads: CASSPKGVSNQPQHF. The DNA of the CDR3 is TGCGCCAGCAGCCCGAAGGGAGTGAGCAATCAGCCCCAGCATTTT.

There are a few counts of this clone. The genes are TRBV11-2 and TRBJ2-3; possible D gene TRBD2, 6 bases. Trimming left V 5 bases short and J 1 base short, with 13 bases between. This CDR3 has 15 amino acids. The germline CDR1 and CDR2 sequences are SGHAT and FQNNGV. The CDR3: CASSQTASGTDTQYF. CDR3 DNA: TGTGCCAGCAGCCAAACCGCTAGCGGCACAGATACGCAGTATTTT.

The chain uses TRBV23-1 and TRBJ2-7; D uncertain. TRBV23-1 is filed as an ORF, its function uncertain. Trimming pared 8 bases from V and 5 bases from J, leaving 13 bases between. CDR3 length: 12 residues. The CDR3 protein is CASPKGRDEQYF. The CDR3 DNA follows: TGCGCCAGCCCCAAAGGCCGTGACGAGCAGTACTTC.

The J gene is TRBJ1-4, the V gene TRBV29-1; a possible D gene is TRBD1 (5 bases). V was cut by 7 bases and J by 5 bases, with 11 bases left in between. CDR3 length: 12 amino acids. Germline CDR1 reads SQVTM; CDR2 reads ANQGSEA. The CDR3 sequence is CSAGASNEKLFF. The CDR3 DNA is TGCAGCGCCGGGGCTTCGAATGAAAAACTGTTTTTT. The whole variable domain, remainder taken from reference TRBV29-1 and TRBJ1-4, is SAVISQKPSRDICQRGTSLTIQCQVDSQVTMMFWYRQQPGQSLTLIATANQGSEATYESGFVIDKFPISRPNLTFSTLTVSNMSPEDSSIYLCSAGASNEKLFFGSGTQLSVL.

V usage is TRBV25-1 and J usage is TRBJ1-2, with D tentatively TRBD1 (6 bases). Germline V CDR1 and CDR2: MGHDK, SYGVNS. The CDR3 is 13 amino acids. Trimming took 6 bases from V and 2 from J, leaving 10 bases between them. This CDR3 is CASRGGTNYGYTF. In nucleotides, the CDR3 is TGTGCCAGCAGAGGGGGGACGAACTATGGCTACACCTTC.

This chain connects TRBV9 to TRBJ2-5; D uncertain. CDR1 SGDLS and CDR2 YYNGEE come from the germline V gene. Trimming took off 0 bases at V and 5 bases at J, with 8 bases between the two ends. The length of the CDR3 is 13 residues. The CDR3 bases are TGTGCCAGCAGCGTAGGACTGGGGGAGACCCAGTACTTC. Translating it yields CASSVGLGETQYF. Together with reference TRBV9 and TRBJ2-5, the CDR3 gives the full variable domain: DSGVTQTPKHLITATGQRVTLRCSPRSGDLSVYWYQQSLDQGLQFLIQYYNGEERAKGNILERFSAQQFPDLHSELNLSSLELGDSALYFCASSVGLGETQYFGPGTRLLVL.

The chain uses TRBV30 and TRBJ2-1; D may be TRBD2 (6 bases). The CDR3 length is 13 residues. The V gene lost 0 bases and the J gene lost 8 bases, with 11 bases spanning the gap. CDR1 GTSNPN and CDR2 SVGIG come from the germline V gene (reference sequence). CDR3 residues: CAWSVGRGDEQFF. CDR3 nucleotide sequence: TGTGCCTGGAGTGTCGGGAGAGGGGATGAGCAGTTCTTC.

The rearrangement uses TRBV29-1 and TRBJ2-5; no definite D call. Germline V gene data show CDR1 as SQVTM and CDR2 as ANQGSEA. Between the trimmed V and J ends, which lost 6 bases and 1 base, there was a span of 9 bases. This CDR3 spans 12 amino acids. CDR3 sequence reads: CSVNTIQETQYF. As DNA, the CDR3 is TGCAGCGTCAACACGATCCAAGAGACCCAGTACTTC. The variable domain in full, completed from reference TRBV29-1 and TRBJ2-5, reads SAVISQKPSRDICQRGTSLTIQCQVDSQVTMMFWYRQQPGQSLTLIATANQGSEATYESGFVIDKFPISRPNLTFSTLTVSNMSPEDSSIYLCSVNTIQETQYFGPGTRLLVL.

The J gene is TRBJ2-3, the V gene TRBV29-1; 10 bases are shared with TRBD2. This CDR3 is built from 18 residues. In germline, CDR1 is SQVTM, CDR2 ANQGSEA. With V trimmed by 7 bases and J by 4 bases, 20 bases remained unmatched. CDR3 region: CSGGQRSGRASGADTQYF. Written as DNA, the CDR3 is TGCAGCGGGGGGCAACGGAGCGGGAGGGCCTCTGGGGCAGATACGCAGTATTTT.

The rearrangement joins TRBV5-4 to TRBJ2-3; perhaps D is TRBD1 or TRBD2 (5 bases each). In germline, CDR1 is SGHNT, CDR2 YYREEE (reference sequence). CDR3 length: 13 amino acids. The V end was cut by 4 bases, the J end by 9 bases, with 15 bases between. CDR3 in amino acids: CASSRDGADTQYF. In DNA form, the CDR3 reads TGTGCCAGCAGCCGGGACGGAGCCGACACGCAGTATTTT.

This rearrangement joins TRBV25-1 to TRBJ1-1; D may be TRBD1 (6 bases). CDR3 size: 14 residues. Per germline, CDR1 MGHDK and CDR2 SYGVNS. Trimming left V 3 bases short and J 4 bases short, with 12 bases between. This chain's CDR3 is CASSDKTGFTEAFF. The CDR3 region has the DNA TGTGCCAGCAGTGATAAAACAGGGTTCACTGAAGCTTTCTTT. The complete variable domain, with remaining parts taken from reference TRBV25-1 and TRBJ1-1, reads EADIYQTPRYLVIGTGKKITLECSQTMGHDKMYWYQQDPGMELHLIHYSYGVNSTEKGDLSSESTVSRIRTEHFPLTLESARPSHTSQYLCASSDKTGFTEAFFGQGTRLTVV.

This chain links TRBV5-4 with TRBJ1-2; the D is unclear. The CDR3 has 15 amino acids. Between the trimmed V and J ends, which lost 4 bases and 6 bases, there was a span of 19 bases. Germline-derived CDR1 and CDR2 are SGHNT and YYREEE (reference sequence). The CDR3 region has the DNA TGTGCCAGCAGCCCGGGTCCCCCGGGAGAGGATGGCTACACCTTC. Translated, it gives CASSPGPPGEDGYTF.